The T cell receptor beta chain described here comes from a study of blood T cells in healthy people across ages. Study-wide points: It was found that TCR beta diversity correlated strongly with the percentage of naive T cells.

Donors were healthy Caucasian individuals from Russia aged roughly 6 to 90. A second PCR of roughly 7 to 11 cycles used a sample-barcoded 5' primer and a J-beta primer mix. TCRdb fed the 5' RACE reads into MiXCR, producing one record per CDR3 protein. This table holds roughly 1 million distinct CDR3 sequences, less than 25% found once. The CDR3 length is 14 residues. In germline, CDR1 is SGHTA, CDR2 FQGNSA. Unmatched junction bases numbered 5, after V lost 5 bases and J lost 11 bases. About this clonotype: Its antigen remains unknown.

The data also belong to a second study, concerning T cells of mothers and their children.

The sequence was collected from a girl between 2 and 10 years old in good health. The sequenced material came from blood. V is TRBV7-2 and J is TRBJ2-5; TRBD2 matches at 16 bases. In DNA, the CDR3 is TGTGCCAGCAGCCAGGGACTAGCGGGAGGGGAGCAGTACTTC. This sequence encodes CASSQGLAGGEQYF.